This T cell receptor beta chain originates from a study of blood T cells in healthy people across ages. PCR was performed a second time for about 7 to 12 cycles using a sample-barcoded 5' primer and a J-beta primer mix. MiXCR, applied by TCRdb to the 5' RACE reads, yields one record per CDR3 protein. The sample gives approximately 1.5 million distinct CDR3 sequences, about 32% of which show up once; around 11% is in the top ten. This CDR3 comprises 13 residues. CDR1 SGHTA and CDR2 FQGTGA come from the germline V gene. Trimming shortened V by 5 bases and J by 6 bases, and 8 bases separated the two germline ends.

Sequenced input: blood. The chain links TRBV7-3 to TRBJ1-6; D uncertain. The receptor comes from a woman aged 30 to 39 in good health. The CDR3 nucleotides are TGTGCCAGCAGCCCCGGGCCTAATTCACCCCTCCACTTT. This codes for CASSPGPNSPLHF.